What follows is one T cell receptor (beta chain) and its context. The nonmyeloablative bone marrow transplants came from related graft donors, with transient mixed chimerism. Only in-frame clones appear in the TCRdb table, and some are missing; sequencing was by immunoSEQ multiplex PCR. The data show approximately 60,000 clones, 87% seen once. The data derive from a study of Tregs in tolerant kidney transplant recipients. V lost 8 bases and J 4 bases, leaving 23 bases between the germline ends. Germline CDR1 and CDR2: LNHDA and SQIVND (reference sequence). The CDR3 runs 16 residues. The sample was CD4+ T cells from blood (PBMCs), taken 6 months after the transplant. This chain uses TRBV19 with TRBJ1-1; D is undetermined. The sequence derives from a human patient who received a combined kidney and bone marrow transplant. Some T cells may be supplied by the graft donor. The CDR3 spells CASSYRPEPLGTEAFF. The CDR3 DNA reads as TGTGCCAGTTCCTATAGGCCGGAGCCCCTGGGCACTGAAGCTTTCTTT.